This is a list of T cell receptor beta chains from one sample in a study of shared clonotypes between healthy human individuals. Sequencing was performed with immunoSEQ multiplex PCR; in TCRdb, only in-frame clones are kept and a portion is missing. Of over 2 million clones listed, just under 95% were seen once; the top ten hold 0.37%. Sequencing input: naive CD4+ T cells from PBMCs. These receptors originate from a man between 18 and 29 years old in good health. Some clones in this sample may be carry-over from other donors' samples. CDR3s include the opening cysteine and the closing phenylalanine or tryptophan. Each record gives: J gene, D gene, V gene, clone size, CDR3 DNA, CDR3 protein. The D gene is left open where the match is weak. Part of the rows lack a size; the others show once, few, many or a class for expanded clones.

j_gene: TRBJ2-1; d_gene: .; v_gene: TRBV9; abundance: .; CDR3nt: TGTGCCAGCAGCCGGTGGCGGGCAGCCTACAATGAGCAGTTCTTC; CDR3aa: CASSRWRAAYNEQFF
j_gene: TRBJ2-7; d_gene: .; v_gene: TRBV5-5; abundance: .; CDR3nt: TGTGCCAGCAGCTCGACTTCGGCCAACTACGAGCAGTACTTC; CDR3aa: CASSSTSANYEQYF
j_gene: TRBJ2-1; d_gene: .; v_gene: TRBV19; abundance: .; CDR3nt: TGTGCCAGTAGTAACTATAACCTTTTCAATGAGCAGTTCTTC; CDR3aa: CASSNYNLFNEQFF
j_gene: TRBJ2-2; d_gene: .; v_gene: TRBV5-4; abundance: .; CDR3nt: TGTGCCAGCAGCTTAGAGCTAGCCGGCGGGGAGCTGTTTTTT; CDR3aa: CASSLELAGGELFF
j_gene: TRBJ2-1; d_gene: .; v_gene: TRBV18; abundance: .; CDR3nt: TGTGCCAGCTCACCGGGGATTGACTCCTACAATGAGCAGTTCTTC; CDR3aa: CASSPGIDSYNEQFF
j_gene: TRBJ2-7; d_gene: .; v_gene: TRBV7-2; abundance: .; CDR3nt: TGTGCCAGCAGCTTACAAGCGCAGAGCTCCTACGAGCAGTACTTC; CDR3aa: CASSLQAQSSYEQYF
j_gene: TRBJ1-1; d_gene: TRBD1; v_gene: TRBV5-1; abundance: .; CDR3nt: TGCGCCAGCAGCACAGGACAGGGATTAAACACTGAAGCTTTCTTT; CDR3aa: CASSTGQGLNTEAFF
j_gene: TRBJ2-7; d_gene: TRBD1; v_gene: TRBV6-1; abundance: .; CDR3nt: TGTGCCAGCATTTCGGACAGGGTCTACGAGCAGTACTTC; CDR3aa: CASISDRVYEQYF
j_gene: TRBJ2-7; d_gene: .; v_gene: TRBV6-1; abundance: .; CDR3nt: TGTGCCAGCCGGCGGGGGACACATTTAGACGAGCAGTACTTC; CDR3aa: CASRRGTHLDEQYF
j_gene: TRBJ2-3; d_gene: .; v_gene: TRBV19; abundance: .; CDR3nt: TGTGCCAGTAGTATTGGAGATACGCAGTATTTT; CDR3aa: CASSIGDTQYF
j_gene: TRBJ2-5; d_gene: TRBD1; v_gene: TRBV29-1; abundance: .; CDR3nt: TGCAGCGTTGCCGCGGGACAGGGAGGAGAGACCCAGTACTTC; CDR3aa: CSVAAGQGGETQYF
j_gene: TRBJ1-1; d_gene: .; v_gene: TRBV4-1; abundance: .; CDR3nt: TGCGCCAGCAGCCTGAATGAGGGTCTTGGCACTGAAGCTTTCTTT; CDR3aa: CASSLNEGLGTEAFF
j_gene: TRBJ2-1; d_gene: .; v_gene: TRBV29-1; abundance: .; CDR3nt: TGCAGCATCTCGGGGCGGCTTCTTAGCTCCTACAATGAGCAGTTCTTC; CDR3aa: CSISGRLLSSYNEQFF
j_gene: TRBJ2-3; d_gene: TRBD1; v_gene: TRBV7-3; abundance: .; CDR3nt: TGTGCCAGCAGCCCCGGACAGGGGGATACGCAGTATTTT; CDR3aa: CASSPGQGDTQYF
j_gene: TRBJ1-4; d_gene: .; v_gene: TRBV7-6; abundance: few; CDR3nt: TGTGCCAGCAGCTCAAGGGGTGAAAAACTGTTTTTT; CDR3aa: CASSSRGEKLFF
j_gene: TRBJ2-4; d_gene: TRBD2; v_gene: TRBV6-6; abundance: .; CDR3nt: TGTGCCAGCAGTCGTGGTGGGACTAGCGGCAAAAACATTCAGTACTTC; CDR3aa: CASSRGGTSGKNIQYF
j_gene: TRBJ1-1; d_gene: .; v_gene: TRBV27; abundance: .; CDR3nt: TGTGCCAGCAGTTTTCGCCAGGGAGGTGAAGCTTTCTTT; CDR3aa: CASSFRQGGEAFF
j_gene: TRBJ1-1; d_gene: TRBD1; v_gene: TRBV28; abundance: few; CDR3nt: TGTGCCAGCAGTGGGGGACAGAGGGGGGATTTCTTT; CDR3aa: CASSGGQRGDFF
j_gene: TRBJ2-7; d_gene: .; v_gene: TRBV13; abundance: .; CDR3nt: TGTGCCAGCAGCTTACAGCGTTGGGGGGTGCAGTACTTC; CDR3aa: CASSLQRWGVQYF
j_gene: TRBJ1-1; d_gene: .; v_gene: TRBV10-3; abundance: .; CDR3nt: TGTGCCATCAGTGGGGCTACTGAAGCTTTCTTT; CDR3aa: CAISGATEAFF
j_gene: TRBJ2-3; d_gene: TRBD2; v_gene: TRBV7-2; abundance: .; CDR3nt: TGTGCCAGCAGCCTCAACCGCGGGAGTGGCGATACGCAGTATTTT; CDR3aa: CASSLNRGSGDTQYF